Following are 29 T cell receptor beta chains from one sample sequenced in a study of OX40 agonist ivuxolimab in advanced cancers. Libraries were constructed by the immunoSEQ multiplex PCR assay. TCRdb re-hosts the immuneACCESS table, in-frame sequences only. Its copies lack some clones; in the studies checked, an unresolved V gene accounts for under half of them, and the cause for the rest is not known. The sample contains fewer than 65,000 clones, around 93% of them found a single time. Less than 20% of the sample rests with the top ten. Source: CD4+ or CD8+ T cells sorted from blood, taken in a trial of the OX40 agonist ivuxolimab. All receptors derive from an adult with an advanced solid tumor such as melanoma, head and neck, liver or kidney cancer.

The V call is TRBV9, the J call TRBJ2-1; possibly TRBD1 or TRBD2 for D (6 bases each). This CDR3 has 13 amino acids. The germline V gene encodes CDR1 SGDLS and CDR2 YYNGEE. Trimming shortened V by 2 bases and J by 9 bases, and 12 bases separated the two germline ends. The CDR3 DNA reads TGTGCCAGCAGCGTGGGGGCAGCGGGTGAGCAGTTCTTC. Its protein is CASSVGAAGEQFF.

The chain uses TRBV6-1 and TRBJ1-4; D gene uncertain. The germline gives CDR1 MNHNS, CDR2 SASEGT. V was shortened by 6 bases and J by 8 bases, with 7 bases between the two germline ends. CDR3 length: 11 residues. The DNA for the CDR3 is TGTGCCAGCAGGGGCGGGGAAAAACTGTTTTTT. Its protein is CASRGGEKLFF.

This rearrangement joins TRBV11-2 to TRBJ1-1, with D perhaps matching TRBD1 (6 bases). The germline V gene encodes CDR1 SGHAT and CDR2 FQNNGV. The CDR3 contains 15 residues. With 5 bases removed from V and 3 bases from J, the gap between germline ends came to 16 bases. DNA for the CDR3: TGTGCCAGCAGCCGGGGGCAAGGGGTGGACACTGAAGCTTTCTTT. Its translation is CASSRGQGVDTEAFF.

The chain has TRBV9 and TRBJ2-5; 13 bases map to TRBD2. The germline V gene encodes CDR1 SGDLS and CDR2 YYNGEE. The CDR3 runs to 17 residues. V trimming: 0 bases; J trimming: 5 bases; junction bases outside the gene matches: 7. The CDR3 loop is CASSVGELAGGVETQYF. The CDR3 DNA reads TGTGCCAGCAGCGTAGGAGAACTAGCGGGAGGGGTCGAGACCCAGTACTTC.

The CDR3, as DNA: TGCAGCGTTGAAGGTGGGACGGGCCGAATGTCGCAGTACTTC. This sequence encodes CSVEGGTGRMSQYF. This chain joins TRBV29-1 and TRBJ2-7; D may be TRBD1 or TRBD2 (5 bases each). The ends were cut back, 1 base at V and 9 bases at J, with 19 bases in the middle. CDR1 is SQVTM, CDR2 ANQGSEA, per germline. The CDR3 is made up of 14 amino acids.

The gene calls are TRBV2 and TRBJ2-7; 14 bases line up with TRBD2. CDR3 length equals 16 residues. Unmatched junction bases numbered 8, after V lost 7 bases and J lost 3 bases. The germline gives CDR1 SNHLY, CDR2 FYNNEI. CDR3 residues: CASKSGLAGDFYEQYF. CDR3 nucleotide sequence: TGTGCCAGCAAATCGGGACTAGCGGGAGATTTCTACGAGCAGTACTTC.

The chain links TRBV27 to TRBJ2-7; D ambiguous. Trimming took off 3 bases at V and 2 bases at J, with 8 bases between the two ends. Germline V lookup: CDR1 MNHEY, CDR2 SMNVEV (reference sequence). CDR3 length: 13 residues. The CDR3 coding sequence is TGTGCCAGCAGTTTCGGTTCGACCTACGAGCAGTACTTC. It translates to CASSFGSTYEQYF.

Here the CDR3 reads CASRLAGEAKNIQYF. Written as DNA, the CDR3 is TGTGCCAGCAGACTAGCGGGAGAGGCCAAAAACATTCAGTACTTC. J is TRBJ2-4 and V is TRBV7-9, with TRBD2 identical over 11 bases. Losses at the gene ends were 6 bases for V and 1 base for J; bases not matched to a gene: 2. The CDR3 sequence is 15 residues long. Germline V gene lookup returns CDR1 SEHNR and CDR2 FQNEAQ (reference sequence).

Written as DNA, the CDR3 is TGTGCCAGCAGTTTAGGGCTGAGCGTCACTAATGAAAAACTGTTTTTT. Translation: CASSLGLSVTNEKLFF. V and J are TRBV28 and TRBJ1-4; no definite D call. The CDR3 spans 16 residues. Germline CDR1 and CDR2: MDHEN and SYDVKM. V was trimmed by 2 bases and J by 2 bases, leaving 12 bases between them.

The chain uses TRBV7-9 and TRBJ1-2; no clear D gene. V was pared by 6 bases and J by 13 bases, with 18 bases between. The CDR3 loop spans 12 amino acids. Germline-derived CDR1 and CDR2 are SEHNR and FQNEAQ (reference sequence). Here the CDR3 reads CASSFGVAASTF. The CDR3 coding sequence is TGTGCCAGCAGTTTCGGGGTCGCAGCCTCCACCTTC.

The chain employs TRBV5-6 and TRBJ1-5, with D unresolved. Germline V gene data show CDR1 as SGHDT and CDR2 as YYEEEE. The CDR3 sequence is 15 residues long. The V gene lost 3 bases and the J gene lost 0 bases, with 10 bases spanning the gap. The CDR3 loop is CASSSVGDSNQPQHF. The DNA of the CDR3 is TGTGCCAGCAGCTCCGTTGGGGATAGCAATCAGCCCCAGCATTTT.

This clone was found once. The CDR3 nucleotides read TGTGCCAGCAGCGCGGGGGGGCGAAGCTCCTACAATGAGCAGTTCTTC. It codes for CASSAGGRSSYNEQFF. V usage is TRBV9 and J usage is TRBJ2-1; 8 bases line up with TRBD2. V gave up 3 bases and J gave up 0 bases; unmatched junction bases: 5. CDR1 is SGDLS, CDR2 YYNGEE, per germline. The CDR3 is 16 residues long.

The chain carries TRBV7-9 and TRBJ1-1; D not resolved. With 1 base removed from V and 8 bases from J, the gap between germline ends came to 11 bases. Germline loops: CDR1 SEHNR, CDR2 FQNEAQ (reference sequence). CDR3 size: 13 residues. The CDR3 DNA reads TGTGCCAGCAGCTTAGGTGGAGCGACGGAAGCTTTCTTT. Protein product: CASSLGGATEAFF.

The V call is TRBV7-9, the J call TRBJ2-7; D not resolved. Trimming took off 5 bases at V and 3 bases at J, with 5 bases between the two ends. This CDR3 has 11 amino acids. CDR1 and CDR2 from the germline V gene are SEHNR and FQNEAQ (reference sequence). The CDR3 region has the DNA TGTGCCAGCAGCATCAACTACGAGCAGTACTTC. Its translation is CASSINYEQYF.

V is TRBV25-1 and J is TRBJ2-5; the D gene is possibly TRBD1 (6 bases). Between the trimmed V and J ends, which lost 2 bases and 3 bases, there was a span of 10 bases. The CDR3 runs 14 residues. Germline CDR1 is MGHDK and CDR2 is SYGVNS. CDR3 in DNA: TGTGCCAGCAGTGAAGGCAGGGGCGAAGAGACCCAGTACTTC. It translates to CASSEGRGEETQYF.

The rearrangement joins TRBV15 to TRBJ2-7, with TRBD1 matching over 9 bases. Germline CDR1 is LNHNV and CDR2 is YYDKDF (reference sequence). The CDR3 extends over 13 amino acids. The V segment lost 3 bases and the J segment 5 bases; nucleotides outside the gene matches: 2. The CDR3 reads CATSRDRGHEQYF. For the CDR3, the DNA is TGTGCCACCAGCAGGGACAGGGGCCACGAGCAGTACTTC. The complete variable domain, with remaining parts taken from reference TRBV15 and TRBJ2-7, reads DAMVIQNPRYQVTQFGKPVTLSCSQTLNHNVMYWYQQKSSQAPKLLFHYYDKDFNNEADTPDNFQSRRPNTSFCFLDIRSPGLGDTAMYLCATSRDRGHEQYFGPGTRLTVT.

This clone was detected only once. The chain recombines TRBV28 with TRBJ2-7, with 10 bases matching TRBD2. The CDR3 runs to 14 residues. Germline V lookup: CDR1 MDHEN, CDR2 SYDVKM. The junction had 4 bases not matched to a gene; V was cut back by 1 base and J by 7 bases. CDR3 coding DNA: TGTGCCAGCAGTTTATTACTAGCGGGAAATGAGCAGTACTTC. Residues: CASSLLLAGNEQYF.

The V and J genes are TRBV7-2 and TRBJ2-7, with 7 bases fitting TRBD2. CDR3 size: 15 residues. Germline loops: CDR1 SGHTA, CDR2 FQGNSA. V trimming: 4 bases; J trimming: 1 base; junction bases outside the gene matches: 7. The CDR3 nucleotides are TGTGCCAGCAGCTCCGGGACTATTTTGTCCTACGAGCAGTACTTC. It is translated as CASSSGTILSYEQYF.

The genes are TRBV6-1 and TRBJ1-3, with TRBD1 as a possible D gene (5 bases). The CDR3 is 17 residues long. Trimming took off 2 bases at V and 0 bases at J, with 14 bases between the two ends. Germline CDR1 and CDR2: MNHNS and SASEGT. CDR3 sequence (DNA): TGTGCCAGCAGTGAATGGACAAGGGTCCTCTCTGGAAACACCATATATTTT. This gives the protein CASSEWTRVLSGNTIYF.

The chain is built from TRBV7-2 and TRBJ1-6; D remains ambiguous. This CDR3 has 18 amino acids. Germline CDR1 is SGHTA and CDR2 is FQGNSA. Trimming removed 5 bases at V and 0 bases at J, with 17 bases between. The CDR3 nucleotides are TGTGCCAGCAGCCCTAAACCCGGAGGGAGCTCCTATAATTCACCCCTCCACTTT. Protein product: CASSPKPGGSSYNSPLHF.

This clone has just one count. V and J are TRBV7-3 and TRBJ1-1; 8 positions agree with TRBD1. This CDR3 has 15 residues. V shed 2 bases, J shed 4 bases, and the junction held 6 bases outside the gene matches. Germline values: CDR1 SGHTA, CDR2 FQGTGA. CDR3 in amino acids: CASSLEATGGTEAFF. In DNA, the CDR3 is TGTGCCAGCAGCTTAGAGGCTACAGGGGGCACTGAAGCTTTCTTT.

This clone was picked up one time. The gene calls are TRBV5-4 and TRBJ2-5; either TRBD1 or TRBD2 may supply D (5 bases each). V lost 5 bases, J lost 3 bases, and 8 bases lay in between. From germline, CDR1 is SGHNT and CDR2 YYREEE (reference sequence). The CDR3 runs 12 residues. The CDR3 is CASRGREETQYF. As DNA, the CDR3 is TGTGCCAGCAGGGGGCGGGAAGAGACCCAGTACTTC.

This clone was seen once. V gene TRBV9 combines with J gene TRBJ1-2; no reliable D call. Trimming shortened V by 0 bases and J by 0 bases, and 9 bases separated the two germline ends. This CDR3 region has 15 residues. Germline values: CDR1 SGDLS, CDR2 YYNGEE. The CDR3 sequence is CASSVGRRPNYGYTF. CDR3 nucleotides: TGTGCCAGCAGCGTAGGAAGGCGTCCTAACTATGGCTACACCTTC.

The chain recombines TRBV6-5 with TRBJ2-7, with D unclear. The CDR3 is 12 amino acids. Per the germline V gene, CDR1 is MNHEY and CDR2 is SVGAGI. V lost 2 bases, J lost 5 bases, and 7 bases lay in between. The CDR3 nucleotides read TGTGCCAGCAGTTACCAGCTCGACGAGCAGTACTTC. This translates into CASSYQLDEQYF.

The gene calls are TRBV7-2 and TRBJ1-1; D is perhaps TRBD1 (5 bases). In germline, CDR1 is SGHTA, CDR2 FQGNSA. The V and J ends lost 4 bases and 7 bases respectively, with 10 bases between them. The CDR3 is 12 residues long. CDR3 sequence (DNA): TGTGCCAGCAGCTCCGGGGGGATTGAAGCTTTCTTT. It codes for CASSSGGIEAFF.

V is TRBV29-1 and J is TRBJ2-5; 9 nucleotides match TRBD1. The germline gives CDR1 SQVTM, CDR2 ANQGSEA. The CDR3 consists of 15 residues. With V trimmed by 0 bases and J by 5 bases, 7 bases remained unmatched. CDR3 nucleotide sequence: TGCAGCGTTGAAGATCGGGACAGGGCGGGGGAGACCCAGTACTTC. Amino acid sequence: CSVEDRDRAGETQYF.

The genes are TRBV7-9 and TRBJ2-7, with a weak D call TRBD2 (6 bases). The CDR3 contains 13 residues. Trimming pared 7 bases from V and 6 bases from J, leaving 16 bases between. CDR1 is SEHNR and CDR2 is FQNEAQ in the germline V gene (reference sequence). This chain's CDR3 is CASMGLSNFEQYF. As DNA, the CDR3 is TGTGCCAGCATGGGACTTTCTAATTTCGAGCAGTACTTC.

This clone occurred once. The chain uses TRBV4-3 and TRBJ2-1; 9 bases agree with TRBD2. Looked up from germline, CDR1 is LGHNA and CDR2 is YSLEER. The CDR3 is 16 amino acids. Losses at the gene ends were 0 bases for V and 4 bases for J; bases not matched to a gene: 4. The CDR3 region is CASSQDRLAAYNEQFF. CDR3 nucleotide sequence: TGCGCCAGCAGCCAAGATCGACTAGCGGCGTACAATGAGCAGTTCTTC.

J is TRBJ2-2 and V is TRBV13; D gene uncertain. The CDR3 runs 13 residues. Trimming left V 5 bases short and J 7 bases short, with 11 bases between. Germline V gives CDR1 PRHDT, CDR2 FYEKMQ (reference sequence). The CDR3 coding sequence is TGTGCCAGCAGCCCCACAGTGGTCGGGGAGCTGTTTTTT. The encoded protein is CASSPTVVGELFF.